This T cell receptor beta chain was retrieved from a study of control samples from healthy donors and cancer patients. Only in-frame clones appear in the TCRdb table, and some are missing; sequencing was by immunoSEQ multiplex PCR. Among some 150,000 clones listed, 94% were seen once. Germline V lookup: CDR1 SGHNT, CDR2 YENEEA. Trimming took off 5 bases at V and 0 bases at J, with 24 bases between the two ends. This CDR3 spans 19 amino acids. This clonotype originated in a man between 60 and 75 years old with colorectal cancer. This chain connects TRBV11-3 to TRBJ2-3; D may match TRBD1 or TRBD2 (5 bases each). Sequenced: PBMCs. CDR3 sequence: CASSHPPSGTVYSTDTQYF. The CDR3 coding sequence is TGTGCCAGCAGCCACCCCCCTTCCGGGACGGTTTATAGCACAGATACGCAGTATTTT.